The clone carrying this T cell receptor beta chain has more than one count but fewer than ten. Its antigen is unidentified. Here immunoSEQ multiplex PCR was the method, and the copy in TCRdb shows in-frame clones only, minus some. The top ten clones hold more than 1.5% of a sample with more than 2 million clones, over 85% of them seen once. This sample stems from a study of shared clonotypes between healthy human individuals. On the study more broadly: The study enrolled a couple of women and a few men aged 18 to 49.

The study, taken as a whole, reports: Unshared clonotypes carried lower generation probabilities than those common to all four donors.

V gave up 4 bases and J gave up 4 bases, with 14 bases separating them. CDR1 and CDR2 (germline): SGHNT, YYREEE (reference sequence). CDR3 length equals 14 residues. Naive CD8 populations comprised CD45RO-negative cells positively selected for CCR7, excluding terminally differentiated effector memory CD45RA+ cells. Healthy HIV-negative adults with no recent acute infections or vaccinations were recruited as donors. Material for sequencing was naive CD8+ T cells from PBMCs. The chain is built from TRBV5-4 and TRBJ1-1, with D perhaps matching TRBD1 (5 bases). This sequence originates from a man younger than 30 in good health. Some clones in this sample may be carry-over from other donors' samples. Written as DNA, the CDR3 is TGTGCCAGCAGCATACTAGCGGGGACCACTGAAGCTTTCTTT. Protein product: CASSILAGTTEAFF.